This T cell receptor (beta chain) emerged from a study of PD-1 blockade in classical Hodgkin lymphoma. Study observations and caveats: What caused the repertoire differences, perhaps disease activity or prior therapy, remains undefined.

Looked up from germline, CDR1 is SGHTA and CDR2 is FQGNSA. V lost 5 bases and J 0 bases, leaving 8 bases between the germline ends. This CDR3 region has 13 residues. TCRdb's copy holds only in-frame clones and misses some; the assay was immunoSEQ multiplex PCR. The sample consists of 100,000 or so clones, 85% to 90% of them appearing once. Regarding this clone: The target antigen is unknown.

Every single patient, without exception, relapsed after autologous stem cell transplantation, and brentuximab vedotin exposure varied. Under best response, outcomes were complete response, partial response or progressive disease. This material consisted of peripheral blood mononuclear cells (PBMCs), taken before the second cycle of nivolumab. The receptor comes from a human donor with classical Hodgkin lymphoma. The V gene is TRBV7-2, the J gene TRBJ2-7; D remains ambiguous. Here the CDR3 DNA reads TGTGCCAGCAGCCTCTCAAGCTCCTACGAGCAGTACTTC. As protein: CASSLSSSYEQYF.